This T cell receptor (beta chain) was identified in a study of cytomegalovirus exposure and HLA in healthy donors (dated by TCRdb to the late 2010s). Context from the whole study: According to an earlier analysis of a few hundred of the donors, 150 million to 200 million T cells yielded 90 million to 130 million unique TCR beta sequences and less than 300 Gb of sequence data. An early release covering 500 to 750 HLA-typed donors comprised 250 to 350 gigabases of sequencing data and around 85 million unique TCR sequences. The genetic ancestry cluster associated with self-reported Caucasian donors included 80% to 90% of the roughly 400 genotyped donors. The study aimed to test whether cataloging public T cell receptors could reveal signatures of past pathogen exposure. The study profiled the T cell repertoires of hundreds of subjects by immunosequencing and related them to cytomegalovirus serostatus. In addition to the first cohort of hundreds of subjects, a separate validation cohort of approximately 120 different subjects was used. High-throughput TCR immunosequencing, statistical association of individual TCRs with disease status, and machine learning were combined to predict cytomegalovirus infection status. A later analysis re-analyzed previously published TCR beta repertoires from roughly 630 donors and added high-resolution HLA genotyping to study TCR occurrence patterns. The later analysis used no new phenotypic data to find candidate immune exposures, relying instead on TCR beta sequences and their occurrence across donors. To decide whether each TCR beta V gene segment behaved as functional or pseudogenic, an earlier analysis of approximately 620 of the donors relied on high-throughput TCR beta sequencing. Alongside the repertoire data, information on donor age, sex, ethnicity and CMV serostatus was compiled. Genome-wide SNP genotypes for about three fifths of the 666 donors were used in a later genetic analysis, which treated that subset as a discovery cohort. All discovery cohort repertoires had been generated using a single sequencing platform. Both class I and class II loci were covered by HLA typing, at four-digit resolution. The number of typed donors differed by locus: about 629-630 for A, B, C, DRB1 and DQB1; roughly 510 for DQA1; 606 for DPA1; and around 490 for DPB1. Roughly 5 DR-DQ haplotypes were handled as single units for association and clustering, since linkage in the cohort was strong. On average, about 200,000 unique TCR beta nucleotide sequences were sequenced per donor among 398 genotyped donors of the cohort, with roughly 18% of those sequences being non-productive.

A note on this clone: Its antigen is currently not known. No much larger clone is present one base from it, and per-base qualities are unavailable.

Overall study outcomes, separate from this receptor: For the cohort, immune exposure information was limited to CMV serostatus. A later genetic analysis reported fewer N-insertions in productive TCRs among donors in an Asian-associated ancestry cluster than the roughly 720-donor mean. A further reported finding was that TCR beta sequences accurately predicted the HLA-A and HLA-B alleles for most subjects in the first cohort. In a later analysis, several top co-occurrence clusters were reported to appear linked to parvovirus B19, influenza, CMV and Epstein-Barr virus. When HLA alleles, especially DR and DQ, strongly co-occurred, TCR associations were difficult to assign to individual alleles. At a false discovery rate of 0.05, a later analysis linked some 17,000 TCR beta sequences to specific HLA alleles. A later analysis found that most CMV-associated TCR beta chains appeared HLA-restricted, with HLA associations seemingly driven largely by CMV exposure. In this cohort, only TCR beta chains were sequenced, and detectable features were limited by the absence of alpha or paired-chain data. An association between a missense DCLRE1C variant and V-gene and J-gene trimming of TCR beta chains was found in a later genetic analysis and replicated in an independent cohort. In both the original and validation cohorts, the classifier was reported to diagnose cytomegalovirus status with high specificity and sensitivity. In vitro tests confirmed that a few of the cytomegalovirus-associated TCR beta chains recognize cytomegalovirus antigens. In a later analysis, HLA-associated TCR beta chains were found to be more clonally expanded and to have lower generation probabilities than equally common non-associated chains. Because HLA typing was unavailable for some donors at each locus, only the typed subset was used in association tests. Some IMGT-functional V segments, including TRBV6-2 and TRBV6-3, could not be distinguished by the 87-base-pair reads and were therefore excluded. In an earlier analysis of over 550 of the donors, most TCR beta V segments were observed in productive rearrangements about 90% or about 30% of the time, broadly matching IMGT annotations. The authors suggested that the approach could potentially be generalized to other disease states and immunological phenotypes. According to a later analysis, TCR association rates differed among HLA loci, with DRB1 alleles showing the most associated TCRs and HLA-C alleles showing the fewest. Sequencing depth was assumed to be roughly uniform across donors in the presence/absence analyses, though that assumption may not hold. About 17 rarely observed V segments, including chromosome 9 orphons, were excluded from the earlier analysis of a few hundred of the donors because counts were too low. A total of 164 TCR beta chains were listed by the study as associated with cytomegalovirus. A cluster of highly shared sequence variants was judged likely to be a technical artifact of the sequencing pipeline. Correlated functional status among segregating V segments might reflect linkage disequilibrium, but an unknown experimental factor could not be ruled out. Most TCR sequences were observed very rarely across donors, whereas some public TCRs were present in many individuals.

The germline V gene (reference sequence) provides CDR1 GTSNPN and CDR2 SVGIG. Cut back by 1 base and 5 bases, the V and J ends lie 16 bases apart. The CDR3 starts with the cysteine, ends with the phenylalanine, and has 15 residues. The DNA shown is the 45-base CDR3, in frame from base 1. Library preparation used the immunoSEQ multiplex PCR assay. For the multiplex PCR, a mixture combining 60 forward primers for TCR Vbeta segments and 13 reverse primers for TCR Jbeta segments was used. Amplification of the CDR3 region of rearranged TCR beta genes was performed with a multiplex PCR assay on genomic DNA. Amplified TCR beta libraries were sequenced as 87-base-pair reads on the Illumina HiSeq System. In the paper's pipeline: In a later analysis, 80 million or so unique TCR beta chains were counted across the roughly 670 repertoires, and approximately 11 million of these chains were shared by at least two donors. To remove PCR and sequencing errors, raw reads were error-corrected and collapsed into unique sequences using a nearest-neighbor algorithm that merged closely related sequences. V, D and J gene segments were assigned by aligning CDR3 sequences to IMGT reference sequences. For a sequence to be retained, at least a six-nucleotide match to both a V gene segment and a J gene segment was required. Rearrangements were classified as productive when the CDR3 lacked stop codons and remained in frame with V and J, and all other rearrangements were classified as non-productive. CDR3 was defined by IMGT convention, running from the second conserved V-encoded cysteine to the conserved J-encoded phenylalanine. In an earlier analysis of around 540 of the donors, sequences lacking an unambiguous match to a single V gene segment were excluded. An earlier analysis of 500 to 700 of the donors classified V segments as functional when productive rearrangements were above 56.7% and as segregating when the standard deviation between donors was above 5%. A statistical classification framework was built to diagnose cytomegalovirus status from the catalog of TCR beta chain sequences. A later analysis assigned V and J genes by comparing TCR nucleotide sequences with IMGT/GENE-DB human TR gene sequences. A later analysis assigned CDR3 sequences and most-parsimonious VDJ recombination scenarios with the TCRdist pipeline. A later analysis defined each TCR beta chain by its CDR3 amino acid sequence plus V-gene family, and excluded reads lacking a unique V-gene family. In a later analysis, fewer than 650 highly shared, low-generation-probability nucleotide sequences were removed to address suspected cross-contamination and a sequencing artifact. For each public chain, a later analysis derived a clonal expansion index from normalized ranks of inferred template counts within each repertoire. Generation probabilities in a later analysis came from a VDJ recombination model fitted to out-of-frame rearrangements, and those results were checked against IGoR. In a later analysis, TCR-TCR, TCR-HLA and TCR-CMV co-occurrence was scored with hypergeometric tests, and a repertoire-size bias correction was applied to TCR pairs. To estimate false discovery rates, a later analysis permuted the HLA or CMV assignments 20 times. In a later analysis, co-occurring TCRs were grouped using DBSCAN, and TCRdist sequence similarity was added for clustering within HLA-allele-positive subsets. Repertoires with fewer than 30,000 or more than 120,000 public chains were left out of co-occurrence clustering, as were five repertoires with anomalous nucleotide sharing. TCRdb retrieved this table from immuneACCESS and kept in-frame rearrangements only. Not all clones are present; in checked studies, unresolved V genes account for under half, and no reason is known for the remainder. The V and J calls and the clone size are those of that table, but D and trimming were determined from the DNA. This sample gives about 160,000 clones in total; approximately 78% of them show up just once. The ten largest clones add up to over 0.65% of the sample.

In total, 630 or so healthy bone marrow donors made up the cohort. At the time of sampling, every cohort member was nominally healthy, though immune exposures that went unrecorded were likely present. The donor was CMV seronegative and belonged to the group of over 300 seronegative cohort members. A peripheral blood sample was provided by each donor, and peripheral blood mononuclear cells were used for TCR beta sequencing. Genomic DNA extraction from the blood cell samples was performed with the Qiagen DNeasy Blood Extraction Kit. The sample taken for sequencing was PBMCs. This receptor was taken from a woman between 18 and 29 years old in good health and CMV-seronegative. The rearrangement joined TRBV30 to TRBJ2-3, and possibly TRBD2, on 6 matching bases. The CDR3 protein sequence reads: CAWSALGGGIDTQYF. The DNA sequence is TGTGCCTGGAGTGCCCTCGGGGGTGGGATAGATACGCAGTATTTT.